This T cell receptor beta chain was found in a study of vaccination effects on CD4 cells after COVID-19. Study-wide background: Two doses of either BNT162b2 or mRNA-1273 were given to each participant. Findings of the study overall: Late after vaccination, infection- and vaccine-induced clones showed marked clonal contraction.

Ahead of sequencing, the ViraFEST assay grew antigen-specific CD4+ T cells using viral peptide pools. On approximately day 9 of culture, CD4+ T cells were separated out. None of these healthy vaccinees had been infected with SARS-CoV-2 before vaccination. Each well held about 2 million PBMC cultured with roughly 10 ug/ml peptides and around 11 IU/ml IL-2. Both day 3 and day 7 saw half the medium replaced with IL-2 medium. Of note for this clone: Its antigen is undetermined.

The CDR3 contains 17 residues. Per germline, CDR1 SEHNR and CDR2 FQNEAQ (reference sequence). The V gene end was trimmed by 3 bases and the J gene end by 0 bases; junction bases not matched to a gene: 10. Data came from immunoSEQ multiplex PCR; TCRdb stores just in-frame clones and leaves some out. The table includes 71,000 or so clones, approximately 70% detected once. This specimen consisted of CD4+ T cells from PBMCs cultured with HCoV-OC43 spike peptides, obtained before COVID-19 vaccination. Subset meaning: HCoV-OC43 spike overlapping peptide pool stimulation. This receptor was obtained from a human donor who received a COVID-19 vaccine. The V gene is TRBV7-9, the J gene TRBJ1-1; 7 nucleotides agree with TRBD1. The DNA of the CDR3 is TGTGCCAGCAGCTTGGGGCTGACAGGGTACATGAACACTGAAGCTTTCTTT. Translated, it gives CASSLGLTGYMNTEAFF.